The clone carrying this TCR beta chain was found a few times. What it binds is unknown. This CDR3 spans 14 amino acids. Trimming took 6 bases from V and 5 from J; bases not matched to a gene: 6. Germline V gene data show CDR1 as MNHEY and CDR2 as SMNVEV (reference sequence). These data are taken from a study of T cells in Graves' hyperthyroidism and ophthalmopathy. General observations from the study: The model predicted ophthalmopathy a median 6.5 months before onset.

Researchers amplified the TCR beta CDR3 regions from RNA transcripts. The TCR CDR3 was amplified in a first-round RT-PCR using the HTBI primer set. TCRdb re-called the multiplex PCR reads through MiXCR, storing one row per CDR3 protein. This table has a few hundred thousand distinct CDR3 sequences, 15% to 19% appearing once. The sequence came from a woman aged 30 to 39 with Graves' hyperthyroidism. This chain links TRBV27 with TRBJ2-7; TRBD2 aligns across 11 bases. Sequenced: blood. Written as DNA, the CDR3 is TGTGCCAGCAGGTTAGCGGGAGGGCCTGACGAGCAGTACTTC. This gives the protein CASRLAGGPDEQYF.